This T cell receptor (beta chain) stems from a study of shared clonotypes between healthy human individuals. Study-wide results and caveats: Against clonotypes common to all four donors, non-shared ones had lower generation probabilities.

In its sample, this clone was seen once. Its target is not known. Per germline, CDR1 SGHTA and CDR2 FQGTGA. V shed 3 bases, J shed 4 bases, and the junction held 8 bases outside the gene matches. There are 16 residues in the CDR3. This was a deep-level run. Every subset had its genomic DNA shared out evenly among several immunoSEQ plates. In replicate PCRs of sorted subsets, around 200 ng DNA, roughly 31,000 T cell genomes, was used. Libraries were prepared by immunoSEQ multiplex PCR; TCRdb keeps only in-frame clonotypes and omits some of them. The sample has some 2,500,000 clones, 93% seen once. The sequence was obtained from a young man in good health. Some clones in this sample may be carry-over from other donors' samples. This chain uses TRBV7-3 with TRBJ2-1; 8 positions match TRBD2. Specimen: naive CD4+ T cells from PBMCs. The subset is: CD45RA+ positively selected. CDR3 nucleotides: TGTGCCAGCAGCTTCTCGACTAGCGAGGTTTACAATGAGCAGTTCTTC. This translates into CASSFSTSEVYNEQFF.